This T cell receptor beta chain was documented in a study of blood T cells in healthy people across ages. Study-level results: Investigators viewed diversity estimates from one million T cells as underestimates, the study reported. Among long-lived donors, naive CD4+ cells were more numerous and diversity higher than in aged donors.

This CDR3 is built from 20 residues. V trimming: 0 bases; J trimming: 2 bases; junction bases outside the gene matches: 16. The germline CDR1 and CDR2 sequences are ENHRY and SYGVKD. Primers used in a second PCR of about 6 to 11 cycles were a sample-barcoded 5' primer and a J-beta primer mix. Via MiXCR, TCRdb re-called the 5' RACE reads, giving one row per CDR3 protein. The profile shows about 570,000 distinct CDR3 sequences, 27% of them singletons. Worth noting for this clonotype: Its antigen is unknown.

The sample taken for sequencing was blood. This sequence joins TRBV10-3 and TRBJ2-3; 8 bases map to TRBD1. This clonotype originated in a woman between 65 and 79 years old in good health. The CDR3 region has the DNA TGTGCCATCAGTGAGTCGGCCCACTCTCCCGGGACAGGCTACACAGATACGCAGTATTTT. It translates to CAISESAHSPGTGYTDTQYF.